This T cell receptor (beta chain) was captured by sequencing in a study of neurological immune-mediated disorders. Specified time point: longitudinal time-point 2. CDR3 size: 14 residues. Between the trimmed V and J ends, which lost 0 bases and 5 bases, there was a span of 11 bases. Germline CDR1 SGDLS, CDR2 YYNGEE. TCRdb reprocessed the 5' RACE reads with MiXCR, giving one entry per CDR3 protein. Of tens of thousands of distinct CDR3 sequences in the sample, approximately 13% were seen once. The receptor comes from a female donor with HTLV-1-associated myelopathy (HAM/TSP). The J gene is TRBJ1-1, the V gene TRBV9; perhaps TRBD1 as D (5 bases). Sequencing was performed on PBMCs. The CDR3 region is CASSVEAGETEAFF. In nucleotides, the CDR3 is TGTGCCAGCAGCGTAGAGGCGGGGGAGACTGAAGCTTTCTTT.